These 3 T cell receptor beta chains share one sample of origin, sequenced in a study of blood T cell repertoires in COVID-19. Clones were read by immunoSEQ multiplex PCR, and TCRdb kept only the in-frame ones, dropping some. This table holds more than 200,000 clones, approximately 84% found once. The sample comprised PBMCs or T cells enriched from blood (not recorded which). These receptor sequences come from a man aged 55-75 years who had recovered from COVID-19.

Here the CDR3 reads CASSPRQDSPLHF. The CDR3 region has the DNA TGTGCCAGCAGCCCTAGGCAAGATTCACCCCTCCACTTT. The rearrangement links TRBV3-1 (or the pseudogene TRBV3-2) to TRBJ1-6; D ambiguous. The CDR3 is 13 residues long. Germline CDR1 reads LGHDT; CDR2 reads YNNKEL (reference sequence). The V end lost 4 bases, the J end lost 8 bases, and 9 bases lay between the germline ends.

The chain carries TRBV6-1 and TRBJ1-1, with D possibly TRBD1 on 5 matching bases. Trimming shortened V by 2 bases and J by 6 bases, and 13 bases separated the two germline ends. The germline V gene has CDR1 MNHNS and CDR2 SASEGT. This CDR3 region has 14 residues. For the CDR3, the DNA is TGTGCCAGCAGTGAAAAGGGTGGGGCAGCTGAAGCTTTCTTT. It is translated as CASSEKGGAAEAFF.

The chain combines TRBV15 with TRBJ2-6; D remains ambiguous. CDR1 is LNHNV, CDR2 YYDKDF, per germline (reference sequence). Trimming removed 8 bases at V and 0 bases at J, with 5 bases between. This CDR3 contains 13 residues. The CDR3 region has the DNA TGTGCCACCGGCCCCTCTGGGGCCAACGTCCTGACTTTC. It translates to CATGPSGANVLTF.